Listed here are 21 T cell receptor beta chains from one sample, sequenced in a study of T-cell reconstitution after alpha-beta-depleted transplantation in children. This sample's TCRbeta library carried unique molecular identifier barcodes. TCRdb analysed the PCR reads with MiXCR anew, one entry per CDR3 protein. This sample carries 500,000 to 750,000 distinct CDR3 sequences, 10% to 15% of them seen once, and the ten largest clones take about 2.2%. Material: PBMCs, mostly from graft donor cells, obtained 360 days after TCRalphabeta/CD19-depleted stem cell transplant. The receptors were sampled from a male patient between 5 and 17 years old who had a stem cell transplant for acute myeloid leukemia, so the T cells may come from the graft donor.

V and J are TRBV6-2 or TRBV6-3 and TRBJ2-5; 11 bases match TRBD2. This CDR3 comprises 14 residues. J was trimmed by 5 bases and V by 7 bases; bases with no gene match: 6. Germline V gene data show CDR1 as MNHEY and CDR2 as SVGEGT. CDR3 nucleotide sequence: TGTGCCAGCACCCTGACTAGCGGGATTGAGACCCAGTACTTC. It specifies CASTLTSGIETQYF.

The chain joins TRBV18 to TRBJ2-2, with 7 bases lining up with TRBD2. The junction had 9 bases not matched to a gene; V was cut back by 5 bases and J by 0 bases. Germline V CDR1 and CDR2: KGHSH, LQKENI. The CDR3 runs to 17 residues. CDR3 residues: CASSVSSGNTNTGELFF. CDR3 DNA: TGTGCCAGCTCAGTGTCTAGCGGTAATACGAACACCGGGGAGCTGTTTTTT. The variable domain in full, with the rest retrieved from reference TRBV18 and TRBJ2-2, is NAGVMQNPRHLVRRRGQEARLRCSPMKGHSHVYWYRQLPEEGLKFMVYLQKENIIDESGMPKERFSAEFPKEGPSILRIQQVVRGDSAAYFCASSVSSGNTNTGELFFGEGSRLTVL.

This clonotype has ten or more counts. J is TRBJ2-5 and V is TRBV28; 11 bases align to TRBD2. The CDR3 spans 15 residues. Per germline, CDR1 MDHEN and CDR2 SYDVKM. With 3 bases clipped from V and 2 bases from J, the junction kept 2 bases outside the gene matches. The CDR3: CASSLGLAAQETQYF. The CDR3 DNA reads TGTGCCAGCAGTTTGGGACTAGCGGCACAAGAGACCCAGTACTTC. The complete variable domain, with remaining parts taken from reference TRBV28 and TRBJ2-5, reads DVKVTQSSRYLVKRTGEKVFLECVQDMDHENMFWYRQDPGLGLRLIYFSYDVKMKEKGDIPEGYSVSREKKERFSLILESASTNQTSMYLCASSLGLAAQETQYFGPGTRLLVL.

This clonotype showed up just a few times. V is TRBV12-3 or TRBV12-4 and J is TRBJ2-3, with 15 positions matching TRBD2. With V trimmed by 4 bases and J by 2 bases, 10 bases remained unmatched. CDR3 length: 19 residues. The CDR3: CASSSGLAGGVAITDTQYF. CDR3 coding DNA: TGTGCCAGCAGTTCGGGACTAGCGGGAGGCGTGGCGATCACAGATACGCAGTATTTT.

The CDR3 reads CASRRDSRNEQYF. In DNA, the CDR3 is TGTGCCAGCAGGAGGGACAGTAGGAACGAGCAGTACTTC. The chain couples TRBV28 to TRBJ2-7, with 7 bases fitting TRBD1. Germline V gene lookup returns CDR1 MDHEN and CDR2 SYDVKM. J gave up 5 bases and V 6 bases, and 7 bases lay outside the gene matches. The CDR3 covers 13 residues.

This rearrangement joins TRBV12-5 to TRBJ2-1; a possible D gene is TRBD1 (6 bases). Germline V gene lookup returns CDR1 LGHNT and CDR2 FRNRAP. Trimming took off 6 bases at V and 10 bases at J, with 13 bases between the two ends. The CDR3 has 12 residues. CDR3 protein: CASGTGQGEQFF. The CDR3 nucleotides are TGTGCTAGTGGGACAGGCCAAGGGGAGCAGTTCTTC.

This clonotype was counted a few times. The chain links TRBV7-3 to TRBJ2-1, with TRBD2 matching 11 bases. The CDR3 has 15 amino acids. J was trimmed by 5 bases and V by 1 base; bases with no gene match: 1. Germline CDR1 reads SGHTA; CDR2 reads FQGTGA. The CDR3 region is CASSLILAGDNEQFF. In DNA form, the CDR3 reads TGTGCCAGCAGCTTAATACTAGCGGGAGACAATGAGCAGTTCTTC.

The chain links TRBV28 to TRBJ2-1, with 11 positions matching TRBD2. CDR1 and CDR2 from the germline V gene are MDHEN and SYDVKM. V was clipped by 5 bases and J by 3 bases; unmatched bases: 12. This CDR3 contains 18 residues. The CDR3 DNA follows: TGTGCCAGCAGTCATACTAGCGGGAGCTCTCTTTTCTACAATGAGCAGTTCTTC. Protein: CASSHTSGSSLFYNEQFF.

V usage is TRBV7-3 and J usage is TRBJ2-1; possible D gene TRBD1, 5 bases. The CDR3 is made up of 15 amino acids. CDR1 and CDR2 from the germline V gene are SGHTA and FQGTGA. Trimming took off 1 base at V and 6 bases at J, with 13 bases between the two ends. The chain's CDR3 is CASSLRKGVGNEQFF. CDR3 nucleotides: TGTGCCAGCAGCTTAAGGAAAGGGGTAGGCAATGAGCAGTTCTTC. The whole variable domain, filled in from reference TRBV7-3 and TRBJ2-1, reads GAGVSQTPSNKVTEKGKYVELRCDPISGHTALYWYRQSLGQGPEFLIYFQGTGAADDSGLPNDRFFAVRPEGSVSTLKIQRTERGDSAVYLCASSLRKGVGNEQFFGPGTRLTVL.

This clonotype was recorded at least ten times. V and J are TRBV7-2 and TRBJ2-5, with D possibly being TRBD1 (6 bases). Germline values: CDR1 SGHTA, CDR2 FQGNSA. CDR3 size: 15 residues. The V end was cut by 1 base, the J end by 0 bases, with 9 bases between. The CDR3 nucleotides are TGTGCCAGCAGCTTAGGCTGGACAGACCAAGAGACCCAGTACTTC. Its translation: CASSLGWTDQETQYF.

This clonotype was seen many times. The CDR3 region is CSARWTGLAGGHRDTQYF. CDR3 bases: TGCAGTGCTAGATGGACGGGACTAGCGGGAGGCCACCGAGATACGCAGTATTTT. The chain combines TRBV20-1 with TRBJ2-3; 15 nucleotides line up with TRBD2. Germline CDR1 DFQATT, CDR2 SNEGSKA (reference sequence). Trimming at V came to 2 bases and at J to 5 bases, leaving 11 bases not matched to a gene. The CDR3 is made up of 18 amino acids.

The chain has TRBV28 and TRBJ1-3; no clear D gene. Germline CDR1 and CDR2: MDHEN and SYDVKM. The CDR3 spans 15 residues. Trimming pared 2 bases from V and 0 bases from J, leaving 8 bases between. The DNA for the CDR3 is TGTGCCAGCAGTTTAAAGGGCTTCTCTGGAAACACCATATATTTT. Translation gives CASSLKGFSGNTIYF.

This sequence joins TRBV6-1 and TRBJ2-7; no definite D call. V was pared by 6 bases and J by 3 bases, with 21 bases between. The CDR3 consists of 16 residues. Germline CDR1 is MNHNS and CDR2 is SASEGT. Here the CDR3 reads CASSLNSIASYYEQYF. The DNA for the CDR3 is TGTGCCAGCAGCTTGAATAGTATTGCCTCTTACTACGAGCAGTACTTC.

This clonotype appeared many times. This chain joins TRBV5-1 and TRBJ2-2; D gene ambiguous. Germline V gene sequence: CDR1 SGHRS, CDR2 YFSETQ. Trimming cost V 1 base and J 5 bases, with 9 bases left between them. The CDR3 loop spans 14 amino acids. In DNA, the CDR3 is TGCGCCAGCAGCTTGTCCAGGCGAACCGGGGAGCTGTTTTTT. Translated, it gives CASSLSRRTGELFF.

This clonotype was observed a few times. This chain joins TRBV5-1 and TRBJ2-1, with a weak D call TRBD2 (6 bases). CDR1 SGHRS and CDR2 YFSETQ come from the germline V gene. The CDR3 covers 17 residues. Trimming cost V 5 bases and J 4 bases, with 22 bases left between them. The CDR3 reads CASRPSRREYKYNEQFF. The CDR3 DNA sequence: TGCGCCAGCAGGCCCTCCCGACGGGAGTATAAGTACAATGAGCAGTTCTTC.

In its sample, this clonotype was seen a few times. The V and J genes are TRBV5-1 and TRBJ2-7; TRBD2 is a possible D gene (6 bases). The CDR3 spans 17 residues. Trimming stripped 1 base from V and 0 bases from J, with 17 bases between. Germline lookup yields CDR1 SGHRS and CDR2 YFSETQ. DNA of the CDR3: TGCGCCAGCAGCTTGAACCGGGACTCCTCGGGCTCCTACGAGCAGTACTTC. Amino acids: CASSLNRDSSGSYEQYF.

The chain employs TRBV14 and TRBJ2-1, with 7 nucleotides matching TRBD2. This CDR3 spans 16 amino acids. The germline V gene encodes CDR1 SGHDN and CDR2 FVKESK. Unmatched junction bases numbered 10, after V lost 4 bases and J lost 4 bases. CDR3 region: CASSRWGGVGYNEQFF. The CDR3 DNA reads TGTGCCAGCAGCCGTTGGGGGGGAGTTGGATACAATGAGCAGTTCTTC.

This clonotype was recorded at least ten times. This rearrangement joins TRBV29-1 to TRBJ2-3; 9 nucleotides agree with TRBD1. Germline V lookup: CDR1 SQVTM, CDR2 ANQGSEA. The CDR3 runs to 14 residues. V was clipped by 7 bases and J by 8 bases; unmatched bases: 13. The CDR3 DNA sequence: TGCAGCGAGGGGACAGGGCGGATGAAGGGTACGCAGTATTTT. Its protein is CSEGTGRMKGTQYF.

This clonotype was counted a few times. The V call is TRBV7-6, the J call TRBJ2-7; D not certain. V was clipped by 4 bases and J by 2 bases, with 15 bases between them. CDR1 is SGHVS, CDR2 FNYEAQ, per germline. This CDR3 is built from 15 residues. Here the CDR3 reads CASSSNQDGAYEQYF. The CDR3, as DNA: TGTGCCAGCAGCTCAAATCAGGACGGTGCCTACGAGCAGTACTTC. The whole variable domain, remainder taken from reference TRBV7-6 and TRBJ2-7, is GAGVSQSPRYKVTKRGQDVALRCDPISGHVSLYWYRQALGQGPEFLTYFNYEAQQDKSGLPNDRFSAERPEGSISTLTIQRTEQRDSAMYRCASSSNQDGAYEQYFGPGTRLTVT.

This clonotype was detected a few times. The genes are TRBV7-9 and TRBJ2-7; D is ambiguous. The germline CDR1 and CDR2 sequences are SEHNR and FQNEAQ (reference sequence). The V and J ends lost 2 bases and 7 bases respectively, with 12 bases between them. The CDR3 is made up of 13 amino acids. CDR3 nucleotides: TGTGCCAGCAGCTTATCGGTATCGGAGGAGCAGTACTTC. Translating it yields CASSLSVSEEQYF.

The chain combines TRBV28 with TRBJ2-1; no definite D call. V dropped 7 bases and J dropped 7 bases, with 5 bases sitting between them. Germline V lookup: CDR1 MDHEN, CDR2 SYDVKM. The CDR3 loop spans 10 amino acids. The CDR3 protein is CASIGNEQFF. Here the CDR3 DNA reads TGTGCCAGCATCGGGAATGAGCAGTTCTTC.